Below, 18 T cell receptor beta chains from the same sample are listed, as sequenced in a study of CD8+CD57+ T cells in acquired aplastic anemia. Using genomic DNA as the template, TCR beta VDJ and CDR3 profiling was carried out. TCRdb independently ran MiXCR on the reads; one entry per CDR3 protein. The top ten hold approximately 3% of the sample, which has over 150,000 distinct CDR3 sequences, 45% to 55% seen once. Patients chosen for sequencing had CD8+CD57+ cells that had expanded, as shown by flow cytometry. The sequenced material came from sorted CD4+, CD8+, or CD8+CD57+ T cells (not recorded which) from PBMCs. The receptors were gathered from a human donor with aplastic anemia.

This clonotype occurred many times. This chain connects TRBV7-2 to TRBJ2-7; 9 bases map to TRBD2. The CDR3 has 15 amino acids. Per the germline V gene, CDR1 is SGHTA and CDR2 is FQGNSA. V trimming: 3 bases; J trimming: 1 base; junction bases outside the gene matches: 4. The CDR3 here is CASSFMREGSYEQYF. The CDR3 nucleotides are TGTGCCAGCAGCTTCATGCGGGAGGGGTCCTACGAGCAGTACTTC.

Only a few counts were recorded for this clonotype. The J gene is TRBJ2-3, the V gene TRBV18, with a weak D call TRBD2 (6 bases). This CDR3 contains 15 residues. V lost 8 bases and J 4 bases, leaving 19 bases between the germline ends. The V gene's germline CDR1 is KGHSH and CDR2 LQKENI. The CDR3: CASTSSATGSDTQYF. The CDR3 DNA is TGTGCCAGCACCTCTAGCGCTACCGGGTCAGATACGCAGTATTTT.

With regard to this clonotype: A much larger clone lies a single base off, so this may be a read error. This rearrangement joins TRBV5-1 to TRBJ2-5; no clear D gene. The CDR3 length is 14 residues. Trimming removed 2 bases at V and 1 base at J, with 9 bases between. Per germline, CDR1 SGHRS and CDR2 YFSETQ. CDR3 residues: CASSFSLSQETQYF. Written as DNA, the CDR3 is TGCGCCAGCAGCTTCTCACTATCCCAAGAGACCCAGTACTTC.

This clonotype was seen many times. The chain employs TRBV5-8 and TRBJ2-7, with D tentatively TRBD1 or TRBD2 (5 bases each). V dropped 0 bases and J dropped 2 bases, with 15 bases sitting between them. Germline V gene sequence: CDR1 SGHTS, CDR2 YDEGEE. The CDR3 length is 16 residues. CDR3 protein: CASSLAEGTGTYEQYF. Written as DNA, the CDR3 is TGTGCCAGCAGCTTGGCCGAGGGGACGGGGACCTACGAGCAGTACTTC.

This chain connects TRBV5-1 to TRBJ2-2, with a tentative D call TRBD1 (6 bases). Trimming stripped 4 bases from V and 1 base from J, with 11 bases between. The CDR3 totals 15 residues. Per the germline V gene, CDR1 is SGHRS and CDR2 is YFSETQ. CDR3 coding DNA: TGCGCCAGCAGCCGGACAGAAAAGAACACCGGGGAGCTGTTTTTT. It specifies CASSRTEKNTGELFF.

The chain joins TRBV24-1 to TRBJ2-7; 9 nucleotides line up with TRBD1. CDR1 and CDR2 (germline): KGHDR, SFDVKD. The CDR3 is 14 residues long. V shed 3 bases, J shed 2 bases, and the junction held 1 base outside the gene matches. As DNA, the CDR3 is TGTGCCACCAGTGATGGGACAGGGACCTACGAGCAGTACTTC. Protein: CATSDGTGTYEQYF.

This clonotype was seen at least ten times. V usage is TRBV25-1 and J usage is TRBJ1-2; D uncertain. The CDR3 loop spans 13 amino acids. Deletions cut 2 bases from V and 8 bases from J, with 12 bases between. CDR1 is MGHDK and CDR2 is SYGVNS in the germline V gene. The CDR3: CASSESVPRGYTF. The CDR3 bases are TGTGCCAGCAGTGAAAGCGTACCCCGGGGCTACACCTTC.

This clonotype has only a few counts. The rearrangement links TRBV25-1 to TRBJ1-2; maybe TRBD1 (6 bases). The V and J ends lost 4 bases and 3 bases respectively, with 24 bases between them. Germline-derived CDR1 and CDR2 are MGHDK and SYGVNS. This CDR3 has 18 amino acids. The CDR3 is CASSARYVRQETHYGYTF. The CDR3 nucleotides are TGTGCCAGCAGTGCCCGGTACGTTAGACAGGAGACCCACTATGGCTACACCTTC.

This clonotype was seen ten or more times. This chain joins TRBV9 and TRBJ2-2; 10 nucleotides agree with TRBD2. With V trimmed by 3 bases and J by 4 bases, 3 bases remained unmatched. The V gene's germline CDR1 is SGDLS and CDR2 YYNGEE. The CDR3 contains 15 residues. In DNA form, the CDR3 reads TGTGCCAGCAGCGCCAAGCGGGAGGGCACCGGGGAGCTGTTTTTT. This translates into CASSAKREGTGELFF.

Concerning this clonotype: A much larger clone lies a single base off, so this may be a read error. In DNA, the CDR3 is TGTGCCAGCAGCCTACAGGGCTCCCCTGGGGCCAACGTCCTGACTTTC. Protein product: CASSLQGSPGANVLTF. The chain combines TRBV4-2 with TRBJ2-6, with TRBD1 as a possible D gene (6 bases). There are 16 residues in the CDR3. Germline assignment: CDR1 LGHNA and CDR2 YNFKEQ. Trimming shortened V by 4 bases and J by 2 bases, and 12 bases separated the two germline ends.

The chain has TRBV15 and TRBJ2-5, with a weak D call TRBD1 (5 bases). Germline V gene lookup returns CDR1 LNHNV and CDR2 YYDKDF (reference sequence). Trimming removed 7 bases from V and 2 bases from J, with 11 bases in between. This CDR3 contains 13 residues. CDR3 amino acids: CATTRDRQETQYF. CDR3 sequence (DNA): TGTGCCACCACGAGAGACAGACAAGAGACCCAGTACTTC.

The V call is TRBV7-9, the J call TRBJ2-5; 11 bases line up with TRBD1. The CDR3 loop spans 13 amino acids. After removal of 5 bases from V and 5 bases from J, the junction contained 1 base not matched to a gene. Looked up from germline, CDR1 is SEHNR and CDR2 is FQNEAQ (reference sequence). For the CDR3, the DNA is TGTGCCAGCAGCGGGACAGGGGGGGAGACCCAGTACTTC. This gives the protein CASSGTGGETQYF.

The rearrangement links TRBV24-1 to TRBJ2-3; a possible D gene is TRBD2 (6 bases). The germline V and J ends were trimmed by 4 bases and 2 bases, with 15 bases remaining between them. The CDR3 spans 16 residues. Germline values: CDR1 KGHDR, CDR2 SFDVKD. Written as DNA, the CDR3 is TGTGCCACCAGTGACGGGGGAGTATCCCCCACAGATACGCAGTATTTT. This codes for CATSDGGVSPTDTQYF.

The rearrangement joins TRBV29-1 to TRBJ2-7; D is tentatively TRBD1 or TRBD2 (5 bases each). Germline V lookup: CDR1 SQVTM, CDR2 ANQGSEA. Trimming took off 5 bases at V and 2 bases at J, with 10 bases between the two ends. This CDR3 spans 12 amino acids. The DNA for the CDR3 is TGCAGCGTTTTCCTGGGGGCCTACGAGCAGTACTTC. As protein: CSVFLGAYEQYF.

The gene calls are TRBV7-2 and TRBJ2-2; the D gene is possibly TRBD1 (6 bases). The CDR3 has 14 amino acids. The V end was cut by 5 bases, the J end by 7 bases, with 14 bases between. The V gene's germline CDR1 is SGHTA and CDR2 FQGNSA. Here the CDR3 DNA reads TGTGCCAGCAGCCGCGCAGGGGCGTTCGGGGAGCTGTTTTTT. It is translated as CASSRAGAFGELFF.

The chain combines TRBV6-1 with TRBJ1-1, with D tentatively TRBD1 (6 bases). The CDR3 covers 17 residues. Deletions cut 7 bases from V and 5 bases from J, with 26 bases between. The germline CDR1 and CDR2 sequences are MNHNS and SASEGT. The CDR3 bases are TGTGCCAGCACCCCAATTTGGCAGGGGACTGCAGGGACTGAAGCTTTCTTT. It encodes CASTPIWQGTAGTEAFF.

The chain combines TRBV10-3 with TRBJ1-1, with TRBD1 matching 9 bases. The CDR3 covers 15 residues. In germline, CDR1 is ENHRY, CDR2 SYGVKD. The junction had 7 bases not matched to a gene; V was cut back by 4 bases and J by 4 bases. DNA for the CDR3: TGTGCCATCAGTGGGAGACAGGGGGACGGCACTGAAGCTTTCTTT. It specifies CAISGRQGDGTEAFF.

As for this clonotype: One junction end does not reproduce the germline sequence, and a read error may be involved. The chain links TRBV4-1 to TRBJ2-2, with D possibly TRBD1 on 6 matching bases. The CDR3 spans 15 residues. Germline V CDR1 and CDR2: MGHRA, YSYEKL. CDR3 protein: CVSSLYTGQSGELFF. The CDR3 DNA reads as TGCGTCAGCAGCCTCTACACAGGGCAATCCGGGGAGCTGTTTTTT.